Each of the 24 T cell receptor beta chains below was sequenced from the same sample in a study of identical twins. MiXCR was run by TCRdb on the 5' RACE reads, yielding one entry per CDR3 protein. This sample has approximately 590,000 distinct CDR3 sequences, with roughly 9.5% found just once. The same sample was also studied in work on yellow fever vaccine responses in identical twins.

Sequenced: PBMCs. These receptors all stem from a young woman in good health.

This clonotype showed up just a few times. V and J are TRBV3-1 and TRBJ2-2; D is uncertain. CDR1 and CDR2 (germline): LGHDT, YNNKEL (reference sequence). V dropped 4 bases and J dropped 6 bases, with 9 bases sitting between them. The CDR3 is made up of 13 amino acids. CDR3 sequence reads: CASSPEIAGELFF. Written as DNA, the CDR3 is TGTGCCAGCAGCCCGGAAATCGCCGGGGAGCTGTTTTTT.

This clonotype occurred many times. This chain joins TRBV7-2 and TRBJ2-5; D is uncertain. Germline V CDR1 and CDR2: SGHTA, FQGNSA. The CDR3 sequence is 13 residues long. V was shortened by 4 bases and J by 4 bases, with 10 bases between the two germline ends. The CDR3: CASSSLITETQYF. The CDR3 nucleotides read TGTGCCAGCAGCTCCCTCATTACAGAGACCCAGTACTTC.

The chain uses TRBV11-3 and TRBJ2-1; TRBD1 is a possible D gene (6 bases). The V gene lost 4 bases and the J gene lost 6 bases, with 10 bases spanning the gap. The CDR3 contains 13 residues. Germline loops: CDR1 SGHNT, CDR2 YENEEA. The CDR3 spells CASSWNRANEQFF. The CDR3 coding sequence is TGTGCCAGCAGCTGGAACAGGGCCAATGAGCAGTTCTTC.

This clonotype was picked up a small number of times. J is TRBJ2-7 and V is TRBV29-1, with 7 bases aligning to TRBD1. Germline lookup yields CDR1 SQVTM and CDR2 ANQGSEA. V gave up 4 bases and J gave up 4 bases; unmatched junction bases: 13. The CDR3 consists of 15 residues. CDR3: CSVAMTGHEPYEQYF. The CDR3 DNA follows: TGCAGCGTTGCCATGACAGGGCACGAACCTTACGAGCAGTACTTC.

A few counts support this clonotype. V usage is TRBV14 and J usage is TRBJ2-1; D possibly uses TRBD1 or TRBD2 (5 bases each). There are 16 residues in the CDR3. In germline, CDR1 is SGHDN, CDR2 FVKESK. V was shortened by 3 bases and J by 5 bases, with 17 bases between the two germline ends. The CDR3 spells CASSHLPRDEDNEQFF. CDR3 DNA: TGTGCCAGCAGCCATCTCCCCCGGGACGAAGACAATGAGCAGTTCTTC. Variable domain in full (rest from reference TRBV14 and TRBJ2-1): EAGVTQFPSHSVIEKGQTVTLRCDPISGHDNLYWYRRVMGKEIKFLLHFVKESKQDESGMPNNRFLAERTGGTYSTLKVQPAELEDSGVYFCASSHLPRDEDNEQFFGPGTRLTVL.

The CDR3 DNA is TGTGCCACCGGGGATAATTCACCCCTCCACTTT. Amino acid sequence: CATGDNSPLHF. The rearrangement uses TRBV15 and TRBJ1-6; D remains unclear. This CDR3 contains 11 residues. Trimming took off 8 bases at V and 5 bases at J, with 4 bases between the two ends. The germline V gene has CDR1 LNHNV and CDR2 YYDKDF (reference sequence). Full variable domain (rest looked up from reference TRBV15 and TRBJ1-6): DAMVIQNPRYQVTQFGKPVTLSCSQTLNHNVMYWYQQKSSQAPKLLFHYYDKDFNNEADTPDNFQSRRPNTSFCFLDIRSPGLGDTAMYLCATGDNSPLHFGNGTRLTVT.

This clonotype was detected ten times or more. V usage is TRBV5-1 and J usage is TRBJ2-1; D remains ambiguous. Trimming took off 4 bases at V and 8 bases at J, with 19 bases between the two ends. Germline V gene sequence: CDR1 SGHRS, CDR2 YFSETQ. CDR3 length: 15 amino acids. CDR3 in DNA: TGCGCCAGCAGCGCGGACCCTATGGGTATCGATGAGCAGTTCTTC. It yields the protein CASSADPMGIDEQFF.

This sequence joins TRBV20-1 and TRBJ2-1, with D uncertain. Trimming took off 3 bases at V and 2 bases at J, with 11 bases between the two ends. Germline assignment: CDR1 DFQATT and CDR2 SNEGSKA (reference sequence). The CDR3 runs 14 residues. This CDR3 is CSASRRQAYNEQFF. CDR3 coding DNA: TGCAGTGCTAGTCGGCGCCAGGCCTACAATGAGCAGTTCTTC.

This clonotype was found many times. The CDR3 region is CASSVGTASMNTEAFF. CDR3 DNA sequence: TGTGCCAGCAGTGTAGGGACGGCAAGCATGAACACTGAAGCTTTCTTT. The gene calls are TRBV12-3 or TRBV12-4 and TRBJ1-1, with D maybe TRBD1 (5 bases). Deletions cut 5 bases from V and 0 bases from J, with 16 bases between. The CDR3 covers 16 residues.

The chain has TRBV6-2 or TRBV6-3 and TRBJ2-1; maybe TRBD2 (7 bases). There are 13 residues in the CDR3. Trimming took off 8 bases at V and 12 bases at J, with 20 bases between the two ends. Germline CDR1 is MNHEY and CDR2 is SVGEGT. CDR3 sequence reads: CASRLGGEGAQFF. The CDR3 bases are TGTGCCAGCCGACTAGGGGGGGAGGGAGCGCAGTTCTTC.

J is TRBJ1-2 and V is TRBV20-1; D gene ambiguous. CDR3 size: 10 residues. Germline assignment: CDR1 DFQATT and CDR2 SNEGSKA (reference sequence). Trimming left V 3 bases short and J 7 bases short, with 6 bases between. The CDR3: CSASRGGYTF. The CDR3 DNA sequence: TGCAGTGCTAGTCGGGGTGGCTACACCTTC.

This clonotype came up a few times. The chain employs TRBV20-1 and TRBJ2-1; 8 positions match TRBD2. Per germline, CDR1 DFQATT and CDR2 SNEGSKA (reference sequence). Trimming cost V 0 bases and J 3 bases; bases outside gene matches: 10. The CDR3 consists of 17 residues. In DNA, the CDR3 is TGCAGTGCTAGAGATCGATATAGGACTAGCCGCTACAATGAGCAGTTCTTC. This encodes CSARDRYRTSRYNEQFF.

CDR3 amino acids: CSGIPGRTEDTQYF. Written as DNA, the CDR3 is TGCAGCGGGATTCCCGGGAGGACAGAAGATACGCAGTATTTT. V usage is TRBV29-1 and J usage is TRBJ2-3, with a tentative D call TRBD2 (7 bases). The CDR3 contains 14 residues. The V and J ends lost 7 bases and 5 bases respectively, with 19 bases between them. Germline CDR1 and CDR2: SQVTM and ANQGSEA.

There are many counts of this clonotype. The V call is TRBV25-1, the J call TRBJ2-1, with TRBD2 identical over 7 bases. The V gene's germline CDR1 is MGHDK and CDR2 SYGVNS. The length of the CDR3 is 15 residues. The trim removed 4 bases at V and 7 bases at J, leaving 10 bases unmatched. The CDR3 loop reads CASSVPTSPYNEQFF. The CDR3, as DNA: TGTGCCAGCAGTGTTCCGACTAGCCCATATAATGAGCAGTTCTTC. The variable domain in full, completed from reference TRBV25-1 and TRBJ2-1, reads EADIYQTPRYLVIGTGKKITLECSQTMGHDKMYWYQQDPGMELHLIHYSYGVNSTEKGDLSSESTVSRIRTEHFPLTLESARPSHTSQYLCASSVPTSPYNEQFFGPGTRLTVL.

This clonotype was picked up many times. The chain combines TRBV10-3 with TRBJ1-2; 7 nucleotides match TRBD1. This CDR3 spans 14 amino acids. Germline CDR1 ENHRY, CDR2 SYGVKD. J lost 3 bases, V lost 8 bases, and 9 bases had no gene match. Written as DNA, the CDR3 is TGTGCCATCCACACTGAAACAGGGGACTATGGCTACACCTTC. Its translation: CAIHTETGDYGYTF.

V and J are TRBV28 and TRBJ2-1, with D perhaps being TRBD1 or TRBD2 (5 bases each). Per germline, CDR1 MDHEN and CDR2 SYDVKM. The CDR3 sequence is 16 residues long. Trimming took 2 bases from V and 0 from J, leaving 11 bases between them. CDR3 nucleotide sequence: TGTGCCAGCAGTTTAGCAAAGGGACCCTCCTACAATGAGCAGTTCTTC. This sequence encodes CASSLAKGPSYNEQFF. Full variable domain (outside the CDR3, taken from reference TRBV28 and TRBJ2-1): DVKVTQSSRYLVKRTGEKVFLECVQDMDHENMFWYRQDPGLGLRLIYFSYDVKMKEKGDIPEGYSVSREKKERFSLILESASTNQTSMYLCASSLAKGPSYNEQFFGPGTRLTVL.

There are a few counts of this clonotype. CDR3 region: CASSLGGGTVNTEAFF. The CDR3 region has the DNA TGTGCCAGCAGTTTAGGTGGGGGGACGGTGAACACTGAAGCTTTCTTT. The chain carries TRBV12-3 or TRBV12-4 and TRBJ1-1; tentative D call: TRBD1 (5 bases). The CDR3 is 16 amino acids. The ends were cut back, 1 base at V and 0 bases at J, with 12 bases in the middle.

The rearrangement links TRBV11-2 to TRBJ1-1; maybe TRBD1 (5 bases). The CDR3 consists of 13 residues. Germline V gene lookup returns CDR1 SGHAT and CDR2 FQNNGV. V was pared by 10 bases and J by 6 bases, with 18 bases between. CDR3 DNA: TGTGCCATCAGGGACCGACTTCCCGCTGAAGCTTTCTTT. Translating gives CAIRDRLPAEAFF.

This clonotype was seen ten or more times. The chain recombines TRBV6-2 or TRBV6-3 with TRBJ2-1; D gene ambiguous. The CDR3 contains 12 residues. The germline CDR1 and CDR2 sequences are MNHEY and SVGEGT. The V end was cut by 7 bases, the J end by 3 bases, with 7 bases between. In nucleotides, the CDR3 is TGTGCCAGCACCGAAAACTACAATGAGCAGTTCTTC. Amino acids: CASTENYNEQFF.

Many counts were recorded for this clonotype. V usage is TRBV29-1 and J usage is TRBJ1-1, with 7 bases fitting TRBD1. This CDR3 has 14 amino acids. V lost 3 bases to trimming and J lost 6 bases; unmatched junction nucleotides: 10. Germline-derived CDR1 and CDR2 are SQVTM and ANQGSEA. The CDR3 DNA reads TGCAGCGTTGAGTTTCCAGGGGGAGAGTCTGAAGCTTTCTTT. This translates into CSVEFPGGESEAFF.

This chain connects TRBV20-1 to TRBJ2-3; 8 nucleotides agree with TRBD1. Germline trimming cut 5 bases from V and 4 bases from J; bases unmatched to any gene: 2. CDR1 and CDR2 (germline): DFQATT, SNEGSKA (reference sequence). This CDR3 region has 12 residues. CDR3 in amino acids: CSAGQGSDTQYF. CDR3 coding DNA: TGCAGTGCTGGACAGGGATCAGATACGCAGTATTTT.

The J gene is TRBJ2-7, the V gene TRBV7-2; tentatively, D is TRBD1 (7 bases). The CDR3 is 14 residues long. Trimming left V 1 base short and J 5 bases short, with 12 bases between. Germline V gene sequence: CDR1 SGHTA, CDR2 FQGNSA. The CDR3 DNA follows: TGTGCCAGCAGCTTAGGTGGAGGGGGCGACGAGCAGTACTTC. Protein sequence: CASSLGGGGDEQYF.

This clonotype was seen only a few times. The V and J genes are TRBV20-1 and TRBJ2-1; 14 bases are a match to TRBD2. J was trimmed by 8 bases and V by 1 base; bases with no gene match: 1. CDR1 and CDR2 from the germline V gene are DFQATT and SNEGSKA (reference sequence). The length of the CDR3 is 14 residues. This chain's CDR3 is CSARAGLAGDEQFF. In nucleotides, the CDR3 is TGCAGTGCTAGAGCGGGACTAGCGGGGGATGAGCAGTTCTTC.

This clonotype was recorded many times. The chain links TRBV4-3 to TRBJ2-1; D might be TRBD2 (6 bases). The CDR3 loop spans 16 amino acids. Germline V gene data show CDR1 as LGHNA and CDR2 as YSLEER. Trimming took 0 bases from V and 4 from J, leaving 13 bases between them. CDR3 sequence (DNA): TGCGCCAGCAGCCAAGAAGGGTTAGCGGTGTACAATGAGCAGTTCTTC. As protein: CASSQEGLAVYNEQFF.